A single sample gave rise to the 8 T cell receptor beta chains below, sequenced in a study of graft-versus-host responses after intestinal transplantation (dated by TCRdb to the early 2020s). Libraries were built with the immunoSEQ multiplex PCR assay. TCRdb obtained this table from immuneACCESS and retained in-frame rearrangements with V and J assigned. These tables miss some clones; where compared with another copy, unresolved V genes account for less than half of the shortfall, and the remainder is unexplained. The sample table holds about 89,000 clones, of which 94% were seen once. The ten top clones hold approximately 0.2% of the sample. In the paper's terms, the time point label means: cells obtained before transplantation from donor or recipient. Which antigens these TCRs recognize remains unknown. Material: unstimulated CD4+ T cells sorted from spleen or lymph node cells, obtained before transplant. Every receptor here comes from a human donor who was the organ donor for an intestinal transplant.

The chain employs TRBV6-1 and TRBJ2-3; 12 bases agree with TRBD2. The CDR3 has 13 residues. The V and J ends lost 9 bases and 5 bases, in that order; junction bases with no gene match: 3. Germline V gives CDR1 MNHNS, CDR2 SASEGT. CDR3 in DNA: TGTGCCAGTGGACTAGCGGGGATAGATACGCAGTATTTT. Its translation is CASGLAGIDTQYF.

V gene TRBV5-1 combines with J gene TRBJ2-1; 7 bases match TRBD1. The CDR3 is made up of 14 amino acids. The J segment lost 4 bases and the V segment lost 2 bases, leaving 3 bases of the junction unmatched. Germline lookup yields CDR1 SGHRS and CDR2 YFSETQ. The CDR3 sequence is CASSLGDRYNEQFF. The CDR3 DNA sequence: TGCGCCAGCAGCTTAGGGGACAGATACAATGAGCAGTTCTTC. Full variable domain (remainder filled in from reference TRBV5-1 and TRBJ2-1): KAGVTQTPRYLIKTRGQQVTLSCSPISGHRSVSWYQQTPGQGLQFLFEYFSETQRNKGNFPGRFSGRQFSNSRSEMNVSTLELGDSALYLCASSLGDRYNEQFFGPGTRLTVL.

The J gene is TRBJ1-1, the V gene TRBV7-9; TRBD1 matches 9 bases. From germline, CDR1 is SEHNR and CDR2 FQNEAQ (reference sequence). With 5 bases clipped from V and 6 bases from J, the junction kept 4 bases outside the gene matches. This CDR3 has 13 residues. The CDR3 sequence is CASSRQGGPEAFF. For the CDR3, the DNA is TGTGCCAGCAGCCGACAGGGGGGGCCTGAAGCTTTCTTT.

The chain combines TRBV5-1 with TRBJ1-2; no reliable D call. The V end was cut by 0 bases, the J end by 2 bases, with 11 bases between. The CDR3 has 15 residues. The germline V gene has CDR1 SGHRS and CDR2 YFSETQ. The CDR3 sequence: CASSLGGRSNYGYTF. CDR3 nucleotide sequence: TGCGCCAGCAGCTTGGGAGGCAGGAGCAACTATGGCTACACCTTC.

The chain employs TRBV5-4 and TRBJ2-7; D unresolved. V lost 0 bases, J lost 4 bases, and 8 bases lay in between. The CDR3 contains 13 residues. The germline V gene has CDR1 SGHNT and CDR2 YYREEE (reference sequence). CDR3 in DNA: TGTGCCAGCAGCTTGGACGGCATATACGAGCAGTACTTC. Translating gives CASSLDGIYEQYF.

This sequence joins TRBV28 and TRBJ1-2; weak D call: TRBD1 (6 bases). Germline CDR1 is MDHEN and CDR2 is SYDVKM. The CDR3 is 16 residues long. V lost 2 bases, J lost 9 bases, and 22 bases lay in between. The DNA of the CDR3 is TGTGCCAGCAGTTTACCTAACACAGGGCCCACCTTAAGCTACACCTTC. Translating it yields CASSLPNTGPTLSYTF.

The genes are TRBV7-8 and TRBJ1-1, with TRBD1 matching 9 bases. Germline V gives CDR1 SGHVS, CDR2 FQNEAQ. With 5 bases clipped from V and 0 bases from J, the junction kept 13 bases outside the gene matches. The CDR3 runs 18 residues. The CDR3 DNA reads TGTGCCAGCAGCCTTCGGCCGGGACAGGGATACATGAACACTGAAGCTTTCTTT. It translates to CASSLRPGQGYMNTEAFF.

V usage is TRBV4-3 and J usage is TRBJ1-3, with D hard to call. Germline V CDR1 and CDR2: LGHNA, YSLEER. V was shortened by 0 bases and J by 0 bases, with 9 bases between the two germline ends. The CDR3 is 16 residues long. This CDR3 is CASSQETRASGNTIYF. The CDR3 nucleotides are TGCGCCAGCAGCCAAGAGACCCGGGCCTCTGGAAACACCATATATTTT.